Listed here are 29 T cell receptor beta chains from one sample, sequenced in a study of T cells in localized non-small cell lung cancer. The protocol was immunoSEQ multiplex PCR, while the TCRdb copy is restricted to in-frame clones and leaves out a portion. The sample has approximately 80,000 clones, around 80% seen once. The source was peripheral blood, collected before any cancer treatment. The receptors were gathered from a female donor older than 55 with stage I lung adenocarcinoma.

The V gene is TRBV9, the J gene TRBJ1-2; 7 bases line up with TRBD1. In germline, CDR1 is SGDLS, CDR2 YYNGEE. Trimming cost V 3 bases and J 8 bases; bases outside gene matches: 4. The CDR3 runs 12 residues. The CDR3 DNA follows: TGTGCCAGCAGCGACGACAGGGTGGGCTACACCTTC. Translated, it gives CASSDDRVGYTF.

The CDR3 protein is CASSLGAGDQRNIQYF. As DNA, the CDR3 is TGTGCCAGCAGCTTAGGGGCGGGAGATCAAAGAAACATTCAGTACTTC. V gene TRBV7-2 combines with J gene TRBJ2-4, with TRBD2 identical over 7 bases. From germline, CDR1 is SGHTA and CDR2 FQGNSA. This CDR3 region has 16 residues. V shed 1 base and J 6 bases; nucleotides not matched to a gene: 9.

This clone has a handful of counts. The chain combines TRBV10-1 with TRBJ1-1; tentative D call: TRBD1 (5 bases). The V end lost 6 bases, the J end lost 5 bases, and 10 bases lay between the germline ends. The germline V gene has CDR1 WNHNN and CDR2 SYGVQD (reference sequence). The CDR3 is made up of 12 amino acids. CDR3: CASRRQGTEAFF. Written as DNA, the CDR3 is TGCGCCAGCAGGCGTCAGGGTACTGAAGCTTTCTTT.

The rearrangement links TRBV2 to TRBJ1-3; D perhaps matches TRBD1 (5 bases). The V end was cut by 3 bases, the J end by 3 bases, with 9 bases between. CDR3 length: 14 residues. Looked up from germline, CDR1 is SNHLY and CDR2 is FYNNEI. CDR3 DNA: TGTGCCAGCAGTGATGTGGGGCTTGGAAACACCATATATTTT. It encodes CASSDVGLGNTIYF.

The V and J genes are TRBV27 and TRBJ2-1; D not resolved. Trimming removed 7 bases at V and 4 bases at J, with 14 bases between. Germline V gene data show CDR1 as MNHEY and CDR2 as SMNVEV (reference sequence). This CDR3 is 14 amino acids long. The CDR3 DNA is TGTGCCAGCACCCGGGCCTGGGGATACAATGAGCAGTTCTTC. Protein sequence: CASTRAWGYNEQFF.

The rearrangement joins TRBV5-4 to TRBJ2-7; tentatively, D is TRBD1 (6 bases). Trimming stripped 4 bases from V and 3 bases from J, with 14 bases between. The CDR3 contains 14 residues. CDR1 and CDR2 (germline): SGHNT, YYREEE (reference sequence). The CDR3: CASSDQGTNYEQYF. The CDR3 nucleotides read TGTGCCAGCAGCGACCAGGGGACCAACTACGAGCAGTACTTC.

V gene TRBV13 combines with J gene TRBJ1-2; D possibly corresponds to TRBD1 (5 bases). Trimming removed 5 bases at V and 4 bases at J, with 17 bases between. The CDR3 runs to 15 residues. CDR1 and CDR2 from the germline V gene are PRHDT and FYEKMQ (reference sequence). For the CDR3, the DNA is TGTGCCAGCAGCAATCCCGGGGGGGAGGGCTATGGCTACACCTTC. Amino acid sequence: CASSNPGGEGYGYTF.

The chain couples TRBV29-1 to TRBJ2-7; D might be TRBD1 (7 bases). The CDR3 contains 14 residues. Germline V CDR1 and CDR2: SQVTM, ANQGSEA. The V gene lost 6 bases and the J gene lost 4 bases, with 19 bases spanning the gap. The CDR3 spells CSVLRQGGSYEQYF. In DNA, the CDR3 is TGCAGCGTCCTGAGACAGGGAGGCTCGTACGAGCAGTACTTC.

This chain links TRBV5-1 with TRBJ2-3, with D unclear. V lost 0 bases and J lost 1, with 6 bases in between. The length of the CDR3 is 14 residues. CDR1 is SGHRS, CDR2 YFSETQ, per germline. The DNA for the CDR3 is TGCGCCAGCAGCTTGGGCCACGGCACAGATACGCAGTATTTT. It yields the protein CASSLGHGTDTQYF.

This rearrangement joins TRBV5-1 to TRBJ2-4; D is perhaps TRBD1 (5 bases). The CDR3 has 14 amino acids. The germline CDR1 and CDR2 sequences are SGHRS and YFSETQ. Deletions cut 0 bases from V and 8 bases from J, with 12 bases between. CDR3 amino acids: CASSLADRLDIQYF. The CDR3 coding sequence is TGCGCCAGCAGCTTGGCCGACAGATTGGACATTCAGTACTTC.

Note on this clone: A much more abundant neighbour one base away suggests this may be a read error. This chain joins TRBV30 and TRBJ2-1, with TRBD2 matching over 7 bases. Trimming at V came to 2 bases and at J to 5 bases, leaving 15 bases not matched to a gene. This CDR3 is built from 17 residues. CDR1 is GTSNPN, CDR2 SVGIG, per germline (reference sequence). The CDR3 sequence is CAWSRTSNGRPHNEQFF. CDR3 DNA: TGTGCCTGGAGTCGTACCTCCAACGGGAGGCCCCACAATGAGCAGTTCTTC.

The CDR3 DNA is TGCGCCAGCAGCCCAGCCCAACAGGGGAATGGCTACACCTTC. Amino acids: CASSPAQQGNGYTF. The chain has TRBV5-1 and TRBJ1-2; 7 bases agree with TRBD1. Trimming took 4 bases from V and 6 from J; bases not matched to a gene: 9. Looked up from germline, CDR1 is SGHRS and CDR2 is YFSETQ. This CDR3 contains 14 residues.

The rearrangement uses TRBV7-2 and TRBJ1-2, with 7 bases fitting TRBD1. The CDR3 extends over 14 amino acids. Germline CDR1 SGHTA, CDR2 FQGNSA. With V trimmed by 5 bases and J by 14 bases, 17 bases remained unmatched. In DNA, the CDR3 is TGTGCCAGCAGCGGCCTGGGAGGGGGCGTTAGGAAGACCTTC. As protein: CASSGLGGGVRKTF.

This chain connects TRBV7-2 to TRBJ1-2, with D possibly TRBD1 on 6 matching bases. V lost 3 bases and J lost 7, with 15 bases in between. Germline V gives CDR1 SGHTA, CDR2 FQGNSA. This CDR3 region has 14 residues. Here the CDR3 reads CASSFGQGLSGYTF. The CDR3 coding sequence is TGTGCCAGCAGCTTTGGGCAGGGGTTGAGTGGCTACACCTTC.

J is TRBJ1-2 and V is TRBV27; 7 nucleotides line up with TRBD1. Germline loops: CDR1 MNHEY, CDR2 SMNVEV (reference sequence). This CDR3 has 17 residues. J was trimmed by 2 bases and V by 5 bases; bases with no gene match: 14. The CDR3: CASSANVGTVRNYGYTF. In DNA form, the CDR3 reads TGTGCCAGCAGTGCAAACGTCGGGACAGTCAGAAACTATGGCTACACCTTC.

V gene TRBV4-2 combines with J gene TRBJ2-7, with 9 bases aligning to TRBD1. Germline V gene data show CDR1 as LGHNA and CDR2 as YNFKEQ. V shed 3 bases, J shed 3 bases, and the junction held 6 bases outside the gene matches. The CDR3 is 15 amino acids. For the CDR3, the DNA is TGTGCCAGCAGCCAGGCTTGGACAGGGGACTACGAGCAGTACTTC. Translated: CASSQAWTGDYEQYF.

The genes are TRBV4-1 and TRBJ1-6; D gene unclear. Trimming pared 1 base from V and 7 bases from J, leaving 2 bases between. Germline CDR1 and CDR2: MGHRA and YSYEKL. This CDR3 is 12 amino acids long. The CDR3, as DNA: TGCGCCAGCAGCCAAGGGAATTCACCCCTCCACTTT. Its translation is CASSQGNSPLHF.

V and J are TRBV27 and TRBJ2-7, with D unclear. The length of the CDR3 is 13 residues. Germline V gene data show CDR1 as MNHEY and CDR2 as SMNVEV (reference sequence). V lost 1 base and J lost 3, with 7 bases in between. The CDR3, as DNA: TGTGCCAGCAGTTTATATGGTGGCTACGAGCAGTACTTC. It specifies CASSLYGGYEQYF.

V usage is TRBV6-5 and J usage is TRBJ2-3, with D hard to call. Germline V gives CDR1 MNHEY, CDR2 SVGAGI. Trimming stripped 0 bases from V and 8 bases from J, with 3 bases between. The CDR3 extends over 11 amino acids. The CDR3, as DNA: TGTGCCAGCAGTTACTCCGGTACGCAGTATTTT. This encodes CASSYSGTQYF.

The rearrangement uses TRBV14 and TRBJ2-7; 7 bases agree with TRBD1. The CDR3 length is 18 residues. Per germline, CDR1 SGHDN and CDR2 FVKESK. Trimming took 1 base from V and 0 from J; bases not matched to a gene: 12. This chain's CDR3 is CASSQVAQGLWSSYEQYF. The DNA for the CDR3 is TGTGCCAGCAGCCAAGTGGCACAGGGGTTATGGAGCTCCTACGAGCAGTACTTC.

The genes are TRBV15 and TRBJ1-2; D is undetermined. This CDR3 is built from 14 residues. Trimming pared 0 bases from V and 5 bases from J, leaving 10 bases between. CDR1 and CDR2 from the germline V gene are LNHNV and YYDKDF (reference sequence). The CDR3 here is CATSRDRRLYGYTF. The CDR3 DNA reads as TGTGCCACCAGCAGAGATCGCAGGTTGTATGGCTACACCTTC.

The CDR3 nucleotides are TGTGCCAGCAGCGTAGCCGGGGGCCCCTACGAGCAGTACTTC. Its translation: CASSVAGGPYEQYF. The gene calls are TRBV9 and TRBJ2-7; D may be TRBD1 or TRBD2 (6 bases each). Between the trimmed V and J ends, which lost 0 bases and 2 bases, there was a span of 9 bases. CDR1 SGDLS and CDR2 YYNGEE come from the germline V gene. CDR3 length: 14 residues.

This sequence joins TRBV7-9 and TRBJ1-1, with D unclear. V was shortened by 2 bases and J by 5 bases, with 15 bases between the two germline ends. The CDR3 length is 15 residues. Per the germline V gene, CDR1 is SEHNR and CDR2 is FQNEAQ (reference sequence). The CDR3 reads CASSLQLGAGTEAFF. CDR3 DNA sequence: TGTGCCAGCAGCTTACAGCTGGGCGCGGGGACTGAAGCTTTCTTT.

The J gene is TRBJ2-1, the V gene TRBV7-3; 8 bases match TRBD2. The CDR3 has 16 amino acids. CDR1 SGHTA and CDR2 FQGTGA come from the germline V gene. V lost 1 base, J lost 4 bases, and 6 bases stayed unmatched. The CDR3 DNA follows: TGTGCCAGCAGCTTAATCGGGCCTAGCGGGTACAATGAGCAGTTCTTC. Its protein product is CASSLIGPSGYNEQFF.

The chain couples TRBV6-4 to TRBJ2-2, with TRBD2 identical over 12 bases. This CDR3 is built from 14 residues. CDR1 is MRHNA, CDR2 SNTAGT, per germline. J lost 7 bases, V lost 6 bases, and 3 bases had no gene match. The CDR3 DNA sequence: TGTGCCAGCAGCTCGACTAGCGGGGGCGGGGAGCTGTTTTTT. It is translated as CASSSTSGGGELFF.

The chain recombines TRBV5-1 with TRBJ2-5; D may be TRBD2 (5 bases). CDR1 is SGHRS and CDR2 is YFSETQ in the germline V gene. V was clipped by 0 bases and J by 3 bases, with 12 bases between them. The CDR3 has 15 residues. CDR3 protein: CASSLVWRSEETQYF. The CDR3 DNA is TGCGCCAGCAGCTTGGTTTGGAGGTCGGAAGAGACCCAGTACTTC.

CDR3 residues: CASRMVGGNEQFF. For the CDR3, the DNA is TGCGCCAGCAGGATGGTGGGGGGCAATGAGCAGTTCTTC. The chain recombines TRBV10-2 with TRBJ2-1; D is possibly TRBD2 (6 bases). From germline, CDR1 is WSHSY and CDR2 SAAADI. The CDR3 consists of 13 residues. V dropped 6 bases and J dropped 6 bases, with 12 bases sitting between them.

The chain has TRBV19 and TRBJ2-2, with D tentatively TRBD2 (6 bases). The CDR3 contains 16 residues. The V end lost 4 bases, the J end lost 4 bases, and 16 bases lay between the germline ends. Germline CDR1 and CDR2: LNHDA and SQIVND (reference sequence). The CDR3 DNA reads TGTGCCAGTAGTACCAAGGAGGGGTCGGTCACCGGGGAGCTGTTTTTT. Protein sequence: CASSTKEGSVTGELFF.

This clone was seen just once. The chain links TRBV19 to TRBJ2-5; the D is unclear. The CDR3 length is 13 residues. The ends were cut back, 6 bases at V and 4 bases at J, with 12 bases in the middle. The germline V gene has CDR1 LNHDA and CDR2 SQIVND (reference sequence). The CDR3 DNA reads as TGTGCCAGTAGGCAGACGATGGCAGAGACCCAGTACTTC. Translation: CASRQTMAETQYF. Looking up the rest from reference TRBV19 and TRBJ2-5 gives the full variable domain: DGGITQSPKYLFRKEGQNVTLSCEQNLNHDAMYWYRQDPGQGLRLIYYSQIVNDFQKGDIAEGYSVSREKKESFPLTVTSAQKNPTAFYLCASRQTMAETQYFGPGTRLLVL.